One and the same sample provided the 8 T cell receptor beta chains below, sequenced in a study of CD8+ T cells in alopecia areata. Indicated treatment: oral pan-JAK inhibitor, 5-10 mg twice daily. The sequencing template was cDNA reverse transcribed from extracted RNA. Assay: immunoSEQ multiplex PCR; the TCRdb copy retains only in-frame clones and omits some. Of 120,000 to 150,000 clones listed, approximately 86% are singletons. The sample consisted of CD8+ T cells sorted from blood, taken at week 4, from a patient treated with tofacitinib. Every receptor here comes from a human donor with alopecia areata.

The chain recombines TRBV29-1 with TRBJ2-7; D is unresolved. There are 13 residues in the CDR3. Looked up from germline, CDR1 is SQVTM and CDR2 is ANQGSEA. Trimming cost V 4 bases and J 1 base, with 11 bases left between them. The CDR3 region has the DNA TGCAGCGTTGGGTTGGGCGGATCCTACGAGCAGTACTTC. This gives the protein CSVGLGGSYEQYF.

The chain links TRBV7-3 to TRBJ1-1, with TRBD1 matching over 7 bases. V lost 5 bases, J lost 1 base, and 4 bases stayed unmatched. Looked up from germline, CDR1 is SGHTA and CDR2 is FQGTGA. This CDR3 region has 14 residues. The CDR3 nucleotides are TGTGCCAGCAGCGACGGGACAGAGAACACTGAAGCTTTCTTT. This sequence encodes CASSDGTENTEAFF. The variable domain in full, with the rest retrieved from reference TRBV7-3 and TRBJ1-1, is GAGVSQTPSNKVTEKGKYVELRCDPISGHTALYWYRQSLGQGPEFLIYFQGTGAADDSGLPNDRFFAVRPEGSVSTLKIQRTERGDSAVYLCASSDGTENTEAFFGQGTRLTVV.

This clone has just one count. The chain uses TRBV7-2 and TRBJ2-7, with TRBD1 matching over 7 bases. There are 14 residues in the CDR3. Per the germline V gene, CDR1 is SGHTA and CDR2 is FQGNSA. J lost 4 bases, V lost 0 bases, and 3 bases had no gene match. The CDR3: CASSLATGMYEQYF. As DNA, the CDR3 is TGTGCCAGCAGCTTAGCGACAGGGATGTACGAGCAGTACTTC.

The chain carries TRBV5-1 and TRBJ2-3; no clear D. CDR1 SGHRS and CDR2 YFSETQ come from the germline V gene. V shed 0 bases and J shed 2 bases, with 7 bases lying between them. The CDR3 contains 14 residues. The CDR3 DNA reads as TGCGCCAGCAGCTTGGAAAAGAACACAGATACGCAGTATTTT. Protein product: CASSLEKNTDTQYF. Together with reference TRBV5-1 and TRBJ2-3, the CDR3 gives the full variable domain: KAGVTQTPRYLIKTRGQQVTLSCSPISGHRSVSWYQQTPGQGLQFLFEYFSETQRNKGNFPGRFSGRQFSNSRSEMNVSTLELGDSALYLCASSLEKNTDTQYFGPGTRLTVL.

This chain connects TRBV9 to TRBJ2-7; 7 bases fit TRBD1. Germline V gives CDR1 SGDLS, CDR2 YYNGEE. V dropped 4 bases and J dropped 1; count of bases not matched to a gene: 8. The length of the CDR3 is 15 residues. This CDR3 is CASSPAGTASYEQYF. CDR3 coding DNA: TGTGCCAGCAGCCCAGCCGGGACAGCATCCTACGAGCAGTACTTC.

The CDR3 here is CAISEGTGQGRHEQYF. CDR3 bases: TGTGCCATCAGTGAGGGAACGGGACAGGGGAGGCACGAGCAGTACTTC. The V gene is TRBV10-3, the J gene TRBJ2-7; 10 bases match TRBD1. CDR1 ENHRY and CDR2 SYGVKD come from the germline V gene. The CDR3 loop spans 16 amino acids. The V gene end was trimmed by 2 bases and the J gene end by 5 bases; junction bases not matched to a gene: 9.

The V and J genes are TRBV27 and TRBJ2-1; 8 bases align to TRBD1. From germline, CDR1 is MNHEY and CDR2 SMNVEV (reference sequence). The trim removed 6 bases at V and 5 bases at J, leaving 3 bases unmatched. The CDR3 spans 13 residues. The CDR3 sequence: CASSGTGHNEQFF. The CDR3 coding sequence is TGTGCCAGCAGCGGGACAGGCCACAATGAGCAGTTCTTC.

CDR3 bases: TGTGCCAGCAGCTATTTGGGCCCGGGACAGGTGAACACCGGGGAGCTGTTTTTT. It translates to CASSYLGPGQVNTGELFF. V is TRBV5-6 and J is TRBJ2-2; 8 bases are a match to TRBD1. This CDR3 comprises 18 residues. Unmatched junction bases numbered 11, after V lost 3 bases and J lost 1 base. Germline V gives CDR1 SGHDT, CDR2 YYEEEE.